The 19 T cell receptor beta chains in this list originate from one sample, sequenced in a study of T cells in Graves' hyperthyroidism and ophthalmopathy. Amplified TCR beta CDR3 regions derived from RNA transcripts. TCR CDR3 regions were first amplified by RT-PCR with HTBI primers. MiXCR was run by TCRdb on the multiplex PCR reads, yielding one entry per CDR3 protein. The sample has fewer than 400,000 distinct CDR3 sequences; around 17% are singletons. Sequenced sample: blood. The receptors were sampled from a man in his thirties or forties with Graves' hyperthyroidism.

This clonotype has more than one count but fewer than ten. The chain links TRBV19 to TRBJ2-2; weak D call: TRBD2 (6 bases). The V and J ends lost 7 bases and 8 bases respectively, with 17 bases between them. The CDR3 covers 14 residues. CDR1 and CDR2 (germline): LNHDA, SQIVND (reference sequence). This CDR3 reads CASIRDSREGELFF. Here the CDR3 DNA reads TGTGCCAGTATCAGGGACTCGAGGGAGGGGGAGCTGTTTTTT.

CDR3: CSARDQGPGPYF. For the CDR3, the DNA is TGCAGTGCTAGAGATCAGGGCCCCGGTCCGTACTTC. This chain uses TRBV20-1 with TRBJ2-5; tentative D call: TRBD1 (5 bases). Trimming pared 0 bases from V and 13 bases from J, leaving 15 bases between. The CDR3 covers 12 residues. Germline V CDR1 and CDR2: DFQATT, SNEGSKA (reference sequence).

The chain employs TRBV7-6 and TRBJ2-7; D remains ambiguous. There are 13 residues in the CDR3. Germline V lookup: CDR1 SGHVS, CDR2 FNYEAQ. The V end lost 4 bases, the J end lost 2 bases, and 9 bases lay between the germline ends. The DNA for the CDR3 is TGTGCCAGCAGCTCCCGTCCGCCCTACGAGCAGTACTTC. Protein: CASSSRPPYEQYF.

This clonotype occurred a few times. The chain uses TRBV5-1 and TRBJ1-2; D might be TRBD1 (5 bases). Germline V gives CDR1 SGHRS, CDR2 YFSETQ. This CDR3 contains 14 residues. V was trimmed by 3 bases and J by 12 bases, leaving 21 bases between them. Written as DNA, the CDR3 is TGCGCCAGCAGCTCACGGGGCCAGGGAGAATACCACACCTTC. Translated: CASSSRGQGEYHTF.

Only a few counts were recorded for this clonotype. This chain uses TRBV28 with TRBJ1-2; possibly TRBD1 for D (5 bases). Germline CDR1 reads MDHEN; CDR2 reads SYDVKM. V lost 6 bases, J lost 7 bases, and 15 bases lay in between. This CDR3 contains 13 residues. This chain's CDR3 is CASSLRIQGGYTF. Here the CDR3 DNA reads TGTGCCAGCAGCCTAAGAATCCAGGGTGGCTACACCTTC.

The V call is TRBV5-8, the J call TRBJ2-1; possible D gene TRBD2, 6 bases. The CDR3 spans 13 residues. V was shortened by 3 bases and J by 15 bases, with 19 bases between the two germline ends. Germline V gene data show CDR1 as SGHTS and CDR2 as YDEGEE. DNA of the CDR3: TGTGCCAGCAGCTACAAAGGGAGGACTACGGTGTTCTTC. It yields the protein CASSYKGRTTVFF.

This clonotype was seen ten or more times. This chain connects TRBV2 to TRBJ1-2; D not resolved. This CDR3 contains 13 residues. With 4 bases removed from V and 6 bases from J, the gap between germline ends came to 12 bases. The germline CDR1 and CDR2 sequences are SNHLY and FYNNEI. CDR3 sequence (DNA): TGTGCCAGCAGTGTGAGGAAAGAAAATGGCTACACCTTC. This gives the protein CASSVRKENGYTF.

The J gene is TRBJ2-2, the V gene TRBV24-1; D may match TRBD1 or TRBD2 (5 bases each). CDR3 length: 16 amino acids. Trimming stripped 7 bases from V and 1 base from J, with 15 bases between. Germline values: CDR1 KGHDR, CDR2 SFDVKD. CDR3 nucleotides: TGTGCCACCAGAGGCTCACTGGGGGAGAACACCGGGGAGCTGTTTTTT. It yields the protein CATRGSLGENTGELFF.

This clonotype has ten or more counts. J is TRBJ2-3 and V is TRBV28, with D maybe TRBD2 (5 bases). V lost 6 bases, J lost 3 bases, and 22 bases lay in between. Germline V gene sequence: CDR1 MDHEN, CDR2 SYDVKM. The CDR3 covers 17 residues. CDR3 DNA sequence: TGTGCCAGCAGCCCCTTACCCGTGGACTCCCCGACAGATACGCAGTATTTT. The encoded protein is CASSPLPVDSPTDTQYF.

This clonotype appeared many times. The chain carries TRBV5-5 and TRBJ1-1; D is undetermined. From germline, CDR1 is SGHKS and CDR2 YYEKEE (reference sequence). This CDR3 region has 13 residues. V was cut by 2 bases and J by 6 bases, with 11 bases left in between. This CDR3 reads CASSFEVRPEAFF. CDR3 DNA: TGTGCCAGCAGCTTCGAGGTGAGACCTGAAGCTTTCTTT.

This clonotype showed up just a few times. This sequence joins TRBV5-4 and TRBJ2-4, with 13 bases that match TRBD2. This CDR3 spans 18 amino acids. The V gene end was trimmed by 4 bases and the J gene end by 0 bases; junction bases not matched to a gene: 7. The germline V gene encodes CDR1 SGHNT and CDR2 YYREEE (reference sequence). The CDR3 nucleotides read TGTGCCAGCAGCCCCGGGACTAGCGGGGTCCTAGCCAAAAACATTCAGTACTTC. This encodes CASSPGTSGVLAKNIQYF.

This clonotype was counted many times. This sequence joins TRBV20-1 and TRBJ2-1; weak D call: TRBD1 (6 bases). CDR1 is DFQATT and CDR2 is SNEGSKA in the germline V gene (reference sequence). V lost 0 bases and J lost 4, with 13 bases in between. The CDR3 covers 15 residues. The CDR3 DNA sequence: TGCAGTGCTAGAGACCGGGACAATCTATACAATGAGCAGTTCTTC. Its protein product is CSARDRDNLYNEQFF.

This clonotype was found many times. This chain connects TRBV7-6 to TRBJ2-7; D remains unclear. This CDR3 spans 14 amino acids. Germline loops: CDR1 SGHVS, CDR2 FNYEAQ. The V and J ends lost 0 bases and 5 bases respectively, with 11 bases between them. CDR3 region: CASSLADLTNEQYF. DNA for the CDR3: TGTGCCAGCAGCTTAGCAGACCTGACCAACGAGCAGTACTTC. Full variable domain (rest looked up from reference TRBV7-6 and TRBJ2-7): GAGVSQSPRYKVTKRGQDVALRCDPISGHVSLYWYRQALGQGPEFLTYFNYEAQQDKSGLPNDRFSAERPEGSISTLTIQRTEQRDSAMYRCASSLADLTNEQYFGPGTRLTVT.

This clonotype occurred many times. DNA of the CDR3: TGTGCCAGCAGGTCCAGGGTGGTAGCTTTCTTT. Translated: CASRSRVVAFF. The V call is TRBV28, the J call TRBJ1-1; a weak D match, TRBD1 (5 bases). The ends were cut back, 6 bases at V and 10 bases at J, with 12 bases in the middle. There are 11 residues in the CDR3. In germline, CDR1 is MDHEN, CDR2 SYDVKM.

This rearrangement joins TRBV19 to TRBJ1-1; D is unresolved. The ends were cut back, 5 bases at V and 1 base at J, with 11 bases in the middle. The CDR3 totals 14 residues. Germline V gene sequence: CDR1 LNHDA, CDR2 SQIVND (reference sequence). The CDR3 region has the DNA TGTGCCAGTAGTCTCGGCAGGAAGAACACTGAAGCTTTCTTT. Translation gives CASSLGRKNTEAFF.

V and J are TRBV10-2 and TRBJ1-5; D is possibly TRBD1 (5 bases). CDR3 length equals 13 residues. Trimming cost V 8 bases and J 1 base, with 9 bases left between them. From germline, CDR1 is WSHSY and CDR2 SAAADI. The CDR3 nucleotides read TGCGCCAGCGGCGACAGCAGCAATCAGCCCCAGCATTTT. This translates into CASGDSSNQPQHF.

This clonotype was seen only a few times. This sequence joins TRBV5-1 and TRBJ2-4; 9 bases are a match to TRBD1. J gave up 6 bases and V 0 bases, and 10 bases lay outside the gene matches. The CDR3 has 17 amino acids. Looked up from germline, CDR1 is SGHRS and CDR2 is YFSETQ. The CDR3 sequence is CASSLGGTGGTRNIQYF. CDR3 coding DNA: TGCGCCAGCAGCTTGGGAGGAACAGGGGGCACCAGAAACATTCAGTACTTC. Variable domain in full (rest from reference TRBV5-1 and TRBJ2-4): KAGVTQTPRYLIKTRGQQVTLSCSPISGHRSVSWYQQTPGQGLQFLFEYFSETQRNKGNFPGRFSGRQFSNSRSEMNVSTLELGDSALYLCASSLGGTGGTRNIQYFGAGTRLSVL.

This clonotype has more than one count but fewer than ten. V gene TRBV6-5 combines with J gene TRBJ1-3, with 7 bases fitting TRBD1. V trimming: 2 bases; J trimming: 0 bases; junction bases outside the gene matches: 10. CDR1 is MNHEY and CDR2 is SVGAGI in the germline V gene. The CDR3 has 18 residues. The CDR3 region is CASSYTRQGVNSGNTIYF. The CDR3 nucleotides read TGTGCCAGCAGTTACACCCGACAGGGCGTTAACTCTGGAAACACCATATATTTT.

The V call is TRBV25-1, the J call TRBJ2-1; 11 positions match TRBD2. The CDR3 has 18 residues. With V trimmed by 1 base and J by 5 bases, 10 bases remained unmatched. Germline assignment: CDR1 MGHDK and CDR2 SYGVNS. The CDR3 nucleotides read TGTGCCAGCAGTGAATTGTCGGGAACTAGCGGGAGAGACAATGAGCAGTTCTTC. Encoded protein: CASSELSGTSGRDNEQFF. Together with reference TRBV25-1 and TRBJ2-1, the CDR3 gives the full variable domain: EADIYQTPRYLVIGTGKKITLECSQTMGHDKMYWYQQDPGMELHLIHYSYGVNSTEKGDLSSESTVSRIRTEHFPLTLESARPSHTSQYLCASSELSGTSGRDNEQFFGPGTRLTVL.